This TCR beta chain derives from a study of CD8+ T cells in alopecia areata. There are 15 residues in the CDR3. The germline V gene has CDR1 MNHEY and CDR2 SMNVEV (reference sequence). Between the trimmed V and J ends, which lost 7 bases and 0 bases, there was a span of 13 bases. This clone was detected a few times. Treatment indicated: oral pan-JAK inhibitor, 5-10 mg twice daily. RNA was isolated and reverse transcribed to cDNA, the sequencing template. The repertoire was sequenced with immunoSEQ multiplex PCR; TCRdb's copy has only in-frame clones and lacks some. The sample records some 200,000 clones, approximately 47% being singletons.

The input for sequencing was CD4+ T cells sorted from blood, taken at approximately week 36, from a patient treated with tofacitinib. This chain joins TRBV27 and TRBJ2-1; D remains ambiguous. The TCR sequence derives from a human donor with alopecia areata. CDR3 loop: CASTDLKSSYNEQFF. The CDR3 DNA reads TGTGCCAGCACGGATCTCAAGAGCTCCTACAATGAGCAGTTCTTC.